The 18 T cell receptor beta chains reported below all come from one sample, sequenced in a study of blood T cell repertoires in COVID-19. Clones were read by immunoSEQ multiplex PCR, and TCRdb kept only the in-frame ones, dropping some. The sample lists about 87,000 clones, more than 75% occurring once. The specimen sequenced was peripheral blood. These receptors all stem from a man aged 35-49 years with acute or convalescent COVID-19.

V is TRBV9 and J is TRBJ1-6, with 10 bases lining up with TRBD1. Germline CDR1 is SGDLS and CDR2 is YYNGEE. The CDR3 totals 16 residues. The V gene end was trimmed by 4 bases and the J gene end by 8 bases; junction bases not matched to a gene: 9. CDR3 sequence: CASSPSRDRGYSPLHF. The CDR3 nucleotides read TGTGCCAGCAGCCCCAGCCGGGACAGGGGATATTCACCCCTCCACTTT.

The V call is TRBV3-1 (or the pseudogene TRBV3-2), the J call TRBJ2-4, with D maybe TRBD2 (5 bases). Trimming shortened V by 2 bases and J by 1 base, and 12 bases separated the two germline ends. There are 16 residues in the CDR3. Looked up from germline, CDR1 is LGHDT and CDR2 is YNNKEL (reference sequence). This CDR3 reads CASSQLPGMAKNIQYF. The DNA of the CDR3 is TGTGCCAGCAGCCAATTGCCCGGGATGGCCAAAAACATTCAGTACTTC.

V is TRBV2 and J is TRBJ1-1; 7 bases agree with TRBD1. The CDR3 runs 13 residues. The V gene's germline CDR1 is SNHLY and CDR2 FYNNEI. V trimming: 10 bases; J trimming: 0 bases; junction bases outside the gene matches: 5. The CDR3 coding sequence is TGTGCCAACCAGGACAGGTTGAACACTGAAGCTTTCTTT. Protein sequence: CANQDRLNTEAFF.

This sequence joins TRBV29-1 and TRBJ1-1; possibly TRBD1 for D (6 bases). Germline V gene data show CDR1 as SQVTM and CDR2 as ANQGSEA. There are 13 residues in the CDR3. Trimming removed 4 bases at V and 5 bases at J, with 14 bases between. The CDR3 DNA is TGCAGCGTTGTGTTGGACAGACGGACTGAAGCTTTCTTT. This gives the protein CSVVLDRRTEAFF. Looking up the rest from reference TRBV29-1 and TRBJ1-1 gives the full variable domain: SAVISQKPSRDICQRGTSLTIQCQVDSQVTMMFWYRQQPGQSLTLIATANQGSEATYESGFVIDKFPISRPNLTFSTLTVSNMSPEDSSIYLCSVVLDRRTEAFFGQGTRLTVV.

The chain is built from TRBV30 and TRBJ2-7, with 9 bases lining up with TRBD2. The CDR3 has 15 residues. Looked up from germline, CDR1 is GTSNPN and CDR2 is SVGIG (reference sequence). The J segment lost 3 bases and the V segment lost 0 bases, leaving 6 bases of the junction unmatched. The CDR3 sequence: CAWSVGASGIYEQYF. The CDR3 nucleotides are TGTGCCTGGAGTGTCGGGGCTAGCGGGATCTACGAGCAGTACTTC.

The genes are TRBV5-5 and TRBJ1-1, with D perhaps matching TRBD1 (5 bases). The CDR3 runs 16 residues. Trimming took 0 bases from V and 1 from J, leaving 13 bases between them. CDR1 and CDR2 from the germline V gene are SGHKS and YYEKEE (reference sequence). CDR3 DNA: TGTGCCAGCAGCTTGGTTCAGGGTGGGGAGAACACTGAAGCTTTCTTT. It specifies CASSLVQGGENTEAFF.

The chain recombines TRBV30 with TRBJ1-2, with D uncertain. Trimming took 0 bases from V and 2 from J, leaving 7 bases between them. The CDR3 extends over 13 amino acids. Germline V gene data show CDR1 as GTSNPN and CDR2 as SVGIG (reference sequence). CDR3 DNA sequence: TGTGCCTGGAGTGTACGAGGAAACTATGGCTACACCTTC. Its translation: CAWSVRGNYGYTF.

The chain carries TRBV6-5 and TRBJ1-1; a weak D match, TRBD1 (6 bases). V dropped 0 bases and J dropped 9 bases, with 14 bases sitting between them. Germline V lookup: CDR1 MNHEY, CDR2 SVGAGI. The CDR3 sequence is 14 residues long. This CDR3 reads CASSYSTHRDKAFF. As DNA, the CDR3 is TGTGCCAGCAGTTACTCGACCCACCGGGACAAAGCTTTCTTT.

This chain joins TRBV19 and TRBJ2-4; D perhaps matches TRBD1 (5 bases). Germline V gene lookup returns CDR1 LNHDA and CDR2 SQIVND (reference sequence). This CDR3 spans 15 amino acids. V was cut by 1 base and J by 8 bases, with 15 bases left in between. CDR3 coding DNA: TGTGCCAGTAGTATAGGGGGCCAGGGAATCGACATTCAGTACTTC. Residues: CASSIGGQGIDIQYF.

The rearrangement joins TRBV10-3 to TRBJ2-5; 8 bases fit TRBD1. The V and J ends lost 4 bases and 3 bases, in that order; junction bases with no gene match: 1. Germline V lookup: CDR1 ENHRY, CDR2 SYGVKD. This CDR3 spans 13 amino acids. The CDR3 DNA reads TGTGCCATCAGTGCGGACAGGGAAGAGACCCAGTACTTC. As protein: CAISADREETQYF.

The count of this clone is one. The chain has TRBV6-5 and TRBJ2-2; D may be TRBD1 (6 bases). The CDR3 has 15 residues. Germline-derived CDR1 and CDR2 are MNHEY and SVGAGI. The V end lost 6 bases, the J end lost 1 base, and 12 bases lay between the germline ends. CDR3 residues: CASSRTAMNTGELFF. The CDR3 DNA reads TGTGCCAGCAGCCGGACAGCAATGAACACCGGGGAGCTGTTTTTT.

The chain uses TRBV10-3 and TRBJ1-2; 12 bases agree with TRBD1. Germline V CDR1 and CDR2: ENHRY, SYGVKD. The trim removed 0 bases at V and 3 bases at J, leaving 5 bases unmatched. CDR3 length equals 17 residues. The CDR3 is CAISESRDRGQDYGYTF. Here the CDR3 DNA reads TGTGCCATCAGTGAGTCGAGGGACAGGGGGCAGGACTATGGCTACACCTTC.

This clone was counted a single time. V is TRBV11-3 and J is TRBJ2-5, with 8 bases aligning to TRBD2. The CDR3 contains 14 residues. CDR1 is SGHNT, CDR2 YENEEA, per germline. V was clipped by 2 bases and J by 7 bases; unmatched bases: 6. The CDR3 DNA sequence: TGTGCCAGCAGCTTAAGTTCCGGGGGGGGGACCCAGTACTTC. It codes for CASSLSSGGGTQYF.

This chain connects TRBV5-4 to TRBJ1-1; the match to TRBD1 covers 8 bases. Trimming took 4 bases from V and 0 from J; bases not matched to a gene: 11. CDR3 length: 17 residues. Looked up from germline, CDR1 is SGHNT and CDR2 is YYREEE (reference sequence). The CDR3 here is CASSTGQAISMNTEAFF. CDR3 coding DNA: TGTGCCAGCAGCACGGGACAGGCGATCAGCATGAACACTGAAGCTTTCTTT.

This rearrangement joins TRBV7-3 to TRBJ1-6; no reliable D call. Per germline, CDR1 SGHTA and CDR2 FQGTGA. Trimming cost V 1 base and J 10 bases, with 14 bases left between them. This CDR3 comprises 15 residues. The CDR3 nucleotides read TGTGCCAGCAGCTTAAATGGAGGACTGAGGTCACCCCTCCACTTT. This translates into CASSLNGGLRSPLHF. Based on the CDR3 plus reference TRBV7-3 and TRBJ1-6, the full variable domain is GAGVSQTPSNKVTEKGKYVELRCDPISGHTALYWYRQSLGQGPEFLIYFQGTGAADDSGLPNDRFFAVRPEGSVSTLKIQRTERGDSAVYLCASSLNGGLRSPLHFGNGTRLTVT.

The V gene is TRBV4-1, the J gene TRBJ1-1; TRBD1 matches at 8 bases. V shed 3 bases, J shed 0 bases, and the junction held 3 bases outside the gene matches. Looked up from germline, CDR1 is MGHRA and CDR2 is YSYEKL. There are 15 residues in the CDR3. The CDR3 DNA reads TGCGCCAGCAGCCAGCGGGACAGGTTGAACACTGAAGCTTTCTTT. The encoded protein is CASSQRDRLNTEAFF.

The rearrangement uses TRBV4-1 and TRBJ1-4; D gene uncertain. Germline V gene sequence: CDR1 MGHRA, CDR2 YSYEKL. This CDR3 is 15 amino acids long. V dropped 0 bases and J dropped 8 bases, with 13 bases sitting between them. This chain's CDR3 is CASSQEGPGREKLFF. The DNA of the CDR3 is TGCGCCAGCAGCCAAGAGGGCCCAGGTAGAGAAAAACTGTTTTTT.

DNA of the CDR3: TGTGCCACCGGACAGGGGGCTGATACGCAGTATTTT. It specifies CATGQGADTQYF. The V gene is TRBV24-1, the J gene TRBJ2-3, with 11 bases matching TRBD1. The V gene's germline CDR1 is KGHDR and CDR2 SFDVKD. V was clipped by 9 bases and J by 6 bases; unmatched bases: 1. This CDR3 contains 12 residues.